Listed below are T cell receptor beta chains from one sample, sequenced in a study of type 1 and type 2 diabetes patients. In TCRdb, the multiplex PCR reads were re-called with MiXCR into one record per CDR3 protein. Of about 250,000 distinct CDR3 sequences listed, around 47% are singletons. Source material: peripheral blood mononuclear cells (PBMCs). The receptors were sampled from a man between 18 and 35 years old with type 2 diabetes. The CDR3 runs from the conserved cysteine through the conserved F or W. The order of the fields is J gene, clone size, V gene, D gene, CDR3 DNA, CDR3 protein. The D gene is left open where the match is weak. Expanded clones are given a class, and other clones once, few, many or no size at all.

TRBJ1-1 - TRBV6-1 - TGTGCCAGCAGTGAAGCGCGTAAGGGTGAAGCTTTCTTT CASSEARKGEAFF
TRBJ1-6 many TRBV2 - TGTGCCAGCAGTGTTCCCGAAGTGACTCCGTCCTATAATTCACCCCTCCACTTT CASSVPEVTPSYNSPLHF
TRBJ1-4 - TRBV12-3/TRBV12-4 - TGTGCCAGCAGTTTAGAGTGGAGTTATCCAACTAATGAAAAACTGTTTTTT CASSLEWSYPTNEKLFF
TRBJ2-7 few TRBV20-1 - TGCAGTGCTAGAGATTCCCCAACTAGGCCCACCTACGAGCAGTACTTC CSARDSPTRPTYEQYF
TRBJ1-2 few TRBV6-5 - TGTGCCAGCTTCGGGTCCCCGTATGGCTACACCTTC CASFGSPYGYTF
TRBJ1-2 - TRBV19 TRBD1 TGTGCCAGGTTTCGGACAGGGTTTCCTCATCAGAACTATGGCTACACCTTC CARFRTGFPHQNYGYTF
TRBJ2-5 - TRBV10-3 TRBD2 TGTGCCACCGCGGGGGAAGGAGAAGAGACCCAGTACTTC CATAGEGEETQYF
TRBJ2-2 - TRBV11-2 - TGTGCCAGCAGCGCCTCAGGGCCCACCGGGGAGCTGTTTTTT CASSASGPTGELFF
TRBJ1-5 - TRBV6-5 - TGTGCCAGCAGCCCCGAGTTTGGTGAGGACAATCAGCCCCAGCATTTT CASSPEFGEDNQPQHF
TRBJ2-1 - TRBV28 - TGTGCCAGCAGTTTGAGGACAGACCCTTACAATGAGCAGTTCTTC CASSLRTDPYNEQFF
TRBJ2-7 - TRBV7-9 - TGTGCCAGCAGCTTATTCGGAGGGGATGACGAGCAGTACTTC CASSLFGGDDEQYF
TRBJ1-6 many TRBV15 - TGTGCCACCAGCAGAGCAGGGACGGGCCTTTCACCCCTCCACTTT CATSRAGTGLSPLHF
TRBJ2-7 - TRBV27 - TGTGCCAGCAGTTCCTCTGGGCAGACCTACGAGCAGTACTTC CASSSSGQTYEQYF
TRBJ2-1 few TRBV20-1 - TGCAGTGCTAGAGACCTTAACTCGTTCAATGAGCAGTTCTTC CSARDLNSFNEQFF
TRBJ2-1 - TRBV12-3/TRBV12-4 TRBD2 TGTGCCAGCAGTGTAGCGGGAGTCTCCTACAATGAGCAGTTCTTC CASSVAGVSYNEQFF
TRBJ2-7 few TRBV7-9 - TGTGCCAGCAGCTTAGCGGGGGGCGAGGGCTCCTACGAGCAGTACTTC CASSLAGGEGSYEQYF
TRBJ1-3 - TRBV7-2 TRBD1 TGTGCCAGCAGCTTGGGGACAGGGGGAAACACCATATATTTT CASSLGTGGNTIYF
TRBJ2-5 - TRBV20-1 - TGCAGTGGTCAACTAGCAGGAGAGACCCAGTACTTC CSGQLAGETQYF
TRBJ2-5 few TRBV7-8 - TGTGCCAGCAGCTTAGTTGGGGGTAGCAGACAAGAGACCCAGTACTTC CASSLVGGSRQETQYF
TRBJ2-7 - TRBV20-1 TRBD1 TGCAGCCCGTTGGACAGGAGCTCCTACGAGCAGTACTTC CSPLDRSSYEQYF
TRBJ2-5 - TRBV6-2/TRBV6-3 - TGTGCCAGCAGCCCCGACTTCGGGCCCCAGTACTTC CASSPDFGPQYF
TRBJ2-2 - TRBV20-1 TRBD2 TGCAGTGCCACCGTAACGGGGGGACCCCGTGGCGGGGAGCTGTTTTTT CSATVTGGPRGGELFF
TRBJ2-1 - TRBV5-1 - TGCGCCAGCAGCTCCTACTCCTCCTACAATGAGCAGTTCTTC CASSSYSSYNEQFF
TRBJ2-7 - TRBV12-3/TRBV12-4 TRBD1 TGTGCCAGCAGTAATACAGGGGTAGGATCCTACGAGCAGTACTTC CASSNTGVGSYEQYF